These T cell receptor beta chains were read from a single sample in a study of monozygotic twins with inflammatory bowel disease. Using the 5' RACE reads, TCRdb records one entry per CDR3 protein without DNA. The sample has 150,000 to 200,000 distinct CDR3 sequences. The specimen sequenced was blood. The receptor set was obtained from a human donor with ulcerative colitis or Crohn's disease, or a healthy co-twin of an affected twin (not recorded which). CDR3s include the opening cysteine and the closing phenylalanine or tryptophan.

J: TRBJ2-6; length: 22; V: TRBV19; CDR3: CASSTPLREGARWFSGANVLTF
J: TRBJ1-1; length: 13; V: TRBV12-3/TRBV12-4; CDR3: CASSIYANRGAFF
J: TRBJ2-3; length: 15; V: TRBV12-3/TRBV12-4; CDR3: CASSLALAATDTQYF
J: TRBJ1-1; length: 17; V: TRBV9; CDR3: CASSVDGGERTGTEAFF
J: TRBJ2-1; length: 15; V: TRBV7-3; CDR3: CASSLLAGVVNEQFF
J: TRBJ2-1; length: 14; V: TRBV10-3; CDR3: CAISEGLGSNEQFF
J: TRBJ2-7; length: 15; V: TRBV11-1; CDR3: CASSPAGGAGYEQYF
J: TRBJ2-1; length: 12; V: TRBV29-1; CDR3: CSAGSSYNEQFF
J: TRBJ2-3; length: 14; V: TRBV5-1; CDR3: CASSLNSGTDTQYF
J: TRBJ2-2; length: 13; V: TRBV10-3; CDR3: CAISRGATGELFF
J: TRBJ2-3; length: 14; V: TRBV20-1; CDR3: CSAKSPRWGDTQYF